One sample yielded the 22 T cell receptor beta chains listed below, sequenced in a study of blood T cell repertoires in COVID-19. The data were produced by immunoSEQ multiplex PCR, yet TCRdb's version contains in-frame clones alone and is incomplete. Among roughly 38,000 clones listed, about 90% were seen once. The specimen was peripheral blood. The receptors were gathered from a man between 65 and 85 years old with acute or convalescent COVID-19.

The chain links TRBV11-3 to TRBJ2-1, with 13 bases that match TRBD2. Germline V lookup: CDR1 SGHNT, CDR2 YENEEA. J gave up 7 bases and V 5 bases, and 2 bases lay outside the gene matches. The CDR3 extends over 14 amino acids. CDR3 region: CASSPGLAGNEQFF. The CDR3 coding sequence is TGTGCCAGCAGCCCGGGACTAGCGGGGAATGAGCAGTTCTTC.

The rearrangement uses TRBV6-5 and TRBJ2-7, with 12 positions matching TRBD2. The CDR3 consists of 15 residues. In germline, CDR1 is MNHEY, CDR2 SVGAGI. Trimming took 5 bases from V and 4 from J; bases not matched to a gene: 6. CDR3 in DNA: TGTGCCAGCAGTAACGGACTAGCGGGATCTTACGAGCAGTACTTC. As protein: CASSNGLAGSYEQYF.

This clone came up a few times. The J gene is TRBJ2-7, the V gene TRBV5-4; 13 nucleotides line up with TRBD2. J was trimmed by 2 bases and V by 4 bases; bases with no gene match: 3. CDR3 length equals 15 residues. Germline V gene sequence: CDR1 SGHNT, CDR2 YYREEE (reference sequence). The CDR3 DNA is TGTGCCAGCAGCCGGACTAGCGGGAGCCCCTACGAGCAGTACTTC. Amino acids: CASSRTSGSPYEQYF.

This chain uses TRBV7-2 with TRBJ2-7, with 7 bases that match TRBD2. The CDR3 has 13 residues. Trimming took 9 bases from V and 2 from J; bases not matched to a gene: 7. Germline lookup yields CDR1 SGHTA and CDR2 FQGNSA. The CDR3 is CASCSSGTYEQYF. As DNA, the CDR3 is TGTGCCAGTTGCTCTAGCGGAACCTACGAGCAGTACTTC.

V usage is TRBV3-1 (or the pseudogene TRBV3-2) and J usage is TRBJ1-4; a possible D gene is TRBD1 (6 bases). The V and J ends lost 2 bases and 8 bases respectively, with 9 bases between them. This CDR3 is 13 amino acids long. The germline CDR1 and CDR2 sequences are LGHDT and YNNKEL (reference sequence). The DNA for the CDR3 is TGTGCCAGCAGCCAAAGTACAGGGGAAAAACTGTTTTTT. It codes for CASSQSTGEKLFF.

This sequence joins TRBV7-2 and TRBJ2-1, with TRBD1 identical over 7 bases. The CDR3 runs to 16 residues. Germline V CDR1 and CDR2: SGHTA, FQGNSA. V lost 1 base, J lost 0 bases, and 3 bases stayed unmatched. The CDR3 protein is CASSLVDRASYNEQFF. The CDR3 coding sequence is TGTGCCAGCAGCTTAGTCGACAGGGCCTCCTACAATGAGCAGTTCTTC.

V gene TRBV5-6 combines with J gene TRBJ1-5; TRBD1 is a possible D gene (5 bases). Between the trimmed V and J ends, which lost 1 base and 4 bases, there was a span of 15 bases. The CDR3 totals 16 residues. From germline, CDR1 is SGHDT and CDR2 YYEEEE. The CDR3 sequence is CASSLWGRSTNQPQHF. As DNA, the CDR3 is TGTGCCAGCAGCTTGTGGGGCAGGAGCACAAATCAGCCCCAGCATTTT.

The chain links TRBV6-5 to TRBJ1-2; TRBD1 matches 9 bases. This CDR3 is built from 15 residues. The germline V gene has CDR1 MNHEY and CDR2 SVGAGI. V lost 6 bases, J lost 7 bases, and 12 bases stayed unmatched. Written as DNA, the CDR3 is TGTGCCAGCAGACCGCCGACAGGGGGGAGGAGTGGCTACACCTTC. Translation: CASRPPTGGRSGYTF.

V usage is TRBV7-3 and J usage is TRBJ2-1, with 9 positions matching TRBD1. From germline, CDR1 is SGHTA and CDR2 FQGTGA. The CDR3 extends over 15 amino acids. V was clipped by 5 bases and J by 3 bases; unmatched bases: 5. The CDR3 DNA reads TGTGCCAGCAGCCTAGGACAGGGGATCTACAATGAGCAGTTCTTC. This codes for CASSLGQGIYNEQFF.

The chain recombines TRBV4-2 with TRBJ2-5; D is perhaps TRBD2 (7 bases). The CDR3 sequence is 16 residues long. Trimming removed 0 bases at V and 4 bases at J, with 15 bases between. The germline gives CDR1 LGHNA, CDR2 YNFKEQ. The CDR3 DNA follows: TGTGCCAGCAGCCAAGATCTAAGTAGGGGGGGAGAGACCCAGTACTTC. Translating it yields CASSQDLSRGGETQYF.

V usage is TRBV28 and J usage is TRBJ1-1, with D hard to call. CDR1 is MDHEN and CDR2 is SYDVKM in the germline V gene. Trimming took off 5 bases at V and 4 bases at J, with 17 bases between the two ends. CDR3 length: 15 residues. CDR3 coding DNA: TGTGCCAGCAGTCTAGAGCCCCGACGGGGCACTGAAGCTTTCTTT. Its protein is CASSLEPRRGTEAFF.

The chain couples TRBV19 to TRBJ1-3, with 7 bases matching TRBD1. The V gene's germline CDR1 is LNHDA and CDR2 SQIVND (reference sequence). The CDR3 sequence is 14 residues long. V gave up 9 bases and J gave up 0 bases; unmatched junction bases: 5. CDR3 nucleotides: TGTGCCAGCGGGGACAGAAACTCTGGAAACACCATATATTTT. Its protein is CASGDRNSGNTIYF. Drawing the rest from reference TRBV19 and TRBJ1-3, the complete variable domain is DGGITQSPKYLFRKEGQNVTLSCEQNLNHDAMYWYRQDPGQGLRLIYYSQIVNDFQKGDIAEGYSVSREKKESFPLTVTSAQKNPTAFYLCASGDRNSGNTIYFGEGSWLTVV.

The chain couples TRBV9 to TRBJ2-3, with TRBD2 matching 10 bases. This CDR3 region has 14 residues. Germline V gives CDR1 SGDLS, CDR2 YYNGEE. Trimming at V came to 4 bases and at J to 4 bases, leaving 3 bases not matched to a gene. Here the CDR3 DNA reads TGTGCCAGCAGCTTAGCGGGAGGTGCAGATACGCAGTATTTT. This sequence encodes CASSLAGGADTQYF. Filled out from reference TRBV9 and TRBJ2-3, the complete variable domain reads DSGVTQTPKHLITATGQRVTLRCSPRSGDLSVYWYQQSLDQGLQFLIQYYNGEERAKGNILERFSAQQFPDLHSELNLSSLELGDSALYFCASSLAGGADTQYFGPGTRLTVL.

The V gene is TRBV5-6, the J gene TRBJ2-7; TRBD1 matches at 8 bases. The length of the CDR3 is 14 residues. The ends lost 3 bases at V and 4 bases at J; junction bases unmatched: 6. Germline V gene lookup returns CDR1 SGHDT and CDR2 YYEEEE. CDR3 amino acids: CASSSDRVLYEQYF. The DNA of the CDR3 is TGTGCCAGCAGCTCGGACAGGGTCTTGTACGAGCAGTACTTC.

The genes are TRBV2 and TRBJ2-3; TRBD2 aligns across 8 bases. Unmatched junction bases numbered 14, after V lost 0 bases and J lost 3 bases. The CDR3 loop spans 19 amino acids. In germline, CDR1 is SNHLY, CDR2 FYNNEI. The CDR3 loop is CASSEATSGRPGGTDTQYF. The CDR3 DNA reads TGTGCCAGCAGTGAAGCCACCAGCGGGAGACCGGGGGGGACAGATACGCAGTATTTT.

This clone was counted once. The genes are TRBV7-2 and TRBJ1-2, with a tentative D call TRBD1 (5 bases). V was clipped by 5 bases and J by 7 bases, with 17 bases between them. The CDR3 contains 14 residues. CDR1 SGHTA and CDR2 FQGNSA come from the germline V gene. The CDR3 nucleotides read TGTGCCAGCAGCGGCCTTGGCAGGGCTCGTGGCTACACCTTC. Its protein product is CASSGLGRARGYTF.

Here the CDR3 reads CASSPDLNYNTGELFF. CDR3 nucleotide sequence: TGTGCCAGCAGTCCCGACCTTAACTACAACACCGGGGAGCTGTTTTTT. This rearrangement joins TRBV2 to TRBJ2-2; the D is unclear. V was trimmed by 5 bases and J by 2 bases, leaving 15 bases between them. Germline lookup yields CDR1 SNHLY and CDR2 FYNNEI. There are 16 residues in the CDR3.

This clone has a single count. The chain uses TRBV3-1 (or the pseudogene TRBV3-2) and TRBJ2-1; TRBD2 matches at 10 bases. V shed 1 base, J shed 8 bases, and the junction held 8 bases outside the gene matches. CDR3 length: 16 amino acids. The V gene's germline CDR1 is LGHDT and CDR2 YNNKEL (reference sequence). CDR3 loop: CASSQALGLAGDEQFF. DNA for the CDR3: TGTGCCAGCAGCCAAGCCCTGGGGCTAGCGGGAGATGAGCAGTTCTTC.

This clone occurred once. The CDR3 carries no conserved terminal phenylalanine or tryptophan, so it likely arises from a read error. It is unclear where the CDR3 begins or ends on the DNA, so no DNA is shown, and the CDR3 is as TCRdb lists it. V usage is TRBV11-2 and J usage is TRBJ1-6; TRBD1, as called in the table, went unchecked against the DNA. Germline assignment: CDR1 SGHAT and CDR2 FQNNGV. The CDR3 is 15 residues long, counting both termini. CDR3 region: CASSLGAGDSPLHFI.

This chain connects TRBV18 to TRBJ2-1; 9 bases agree with TRBD2. Germline V lookup: CDR1 KGHSH, CDR2 LQKENI. This CDR3 contains 16 residues. With V trimmed by 1 base and J by 2 bases, 3 bases remained unmatched. The CDR3 DNA reads as TGTGCCAGCTCACCACTGACTAGCGGAACCTACAATGAGCAGTTCTTC. Translation gives CASSPLTSGTYNEQFF.

The chain couples TRBV14 to TRBJ2-7; TRBD2 agrees at 8 bases. Germline V gene sequence: CDR1 SGHDN, CDR2 FVKESK. This CDR3 comprises 15 residues. J was trimmed by 2 bases and V by 0 bases; bases with no gene match: 3. In nucleotides, the CDR3 is TGTGCCAGCAGCCAAGATCGAGCGGGAGCCTACGAGCAGTACTTC. It encodes CASSQDRAGAYEQYF.

The CDR3 coding sequence is TGCGCCAGCAGCCAAACCGCCTTGCCCGGGAGGGCCGAGCAGTACTTC. It codes for CASSQTALPGRAEQYF. V gene TRBV4-1 combines with J gene TRBJ2-7; 8 bases agree with TRBD2. V lost 2 bases to trimming and J lost 6 bases; unmatched junction nucleotides: 12. The CDR3 runs to 16 residues. Germline assignment: CDR1 MGHRA and CDR2 YSYEKL.